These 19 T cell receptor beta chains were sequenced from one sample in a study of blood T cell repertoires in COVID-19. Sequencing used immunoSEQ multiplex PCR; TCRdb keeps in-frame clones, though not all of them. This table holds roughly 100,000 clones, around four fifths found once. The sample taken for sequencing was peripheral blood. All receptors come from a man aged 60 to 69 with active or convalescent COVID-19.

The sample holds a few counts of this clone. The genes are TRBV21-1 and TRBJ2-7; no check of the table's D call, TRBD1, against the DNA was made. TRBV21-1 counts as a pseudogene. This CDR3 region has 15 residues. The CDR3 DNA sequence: TGTGCCAGCAGCAAAAGGCAGGCTCTGACCTACGAGCAGTACTTC. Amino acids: CASSKRQALTYEQYF.

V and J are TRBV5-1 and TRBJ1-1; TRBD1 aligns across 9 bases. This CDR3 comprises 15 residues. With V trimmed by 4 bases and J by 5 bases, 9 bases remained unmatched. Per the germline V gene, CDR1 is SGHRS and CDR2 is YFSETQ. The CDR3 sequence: CASSPGMGQGTEAFF. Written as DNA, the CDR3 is TGCGCCAGCAGCCCGGGAATGGGACAGGGTACTGAAGCTTTCTTT.

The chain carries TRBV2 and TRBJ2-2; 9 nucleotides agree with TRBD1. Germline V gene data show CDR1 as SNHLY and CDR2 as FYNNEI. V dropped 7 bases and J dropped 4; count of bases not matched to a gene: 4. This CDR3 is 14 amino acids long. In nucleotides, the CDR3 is TGTGCCAGCACCCGGGACAGGGCCACCGGGGAGCTGTTTTTT. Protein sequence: CASTRDRATGELFF.

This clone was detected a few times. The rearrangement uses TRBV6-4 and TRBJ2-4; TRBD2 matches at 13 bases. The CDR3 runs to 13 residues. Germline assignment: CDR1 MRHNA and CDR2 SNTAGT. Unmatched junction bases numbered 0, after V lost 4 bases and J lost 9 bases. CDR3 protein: CASSGTSGGIQYF. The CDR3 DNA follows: TGTGCCAGCAGTGGGACTAGCGGGGGCATTCAGTACTTC.

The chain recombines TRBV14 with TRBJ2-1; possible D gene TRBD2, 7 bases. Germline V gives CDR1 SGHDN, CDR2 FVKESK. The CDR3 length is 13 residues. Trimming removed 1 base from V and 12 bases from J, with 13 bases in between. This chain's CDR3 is CASSQVGGAGQFF. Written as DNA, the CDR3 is TGTGCCAGCAGCCAAGTGGGGGGGGCTGGGCAGTTCTTC.

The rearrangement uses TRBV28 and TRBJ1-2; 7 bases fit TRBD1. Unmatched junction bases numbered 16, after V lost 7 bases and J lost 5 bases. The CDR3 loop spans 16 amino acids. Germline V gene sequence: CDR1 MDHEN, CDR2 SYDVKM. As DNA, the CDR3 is TGTGCCAGCACTGCACCCGGGACAGAGGATTTTTATGGCTACACCTTC. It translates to CASTAPGTEDFYGYTF.

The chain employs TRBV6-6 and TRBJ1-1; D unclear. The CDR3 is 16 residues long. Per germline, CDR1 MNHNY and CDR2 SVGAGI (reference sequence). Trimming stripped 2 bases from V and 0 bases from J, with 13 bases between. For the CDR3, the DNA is TGTGCCAGCAGTTACCCTTCGGGGAGCTTGAACACTGAAGCTTTCTTT. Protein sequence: CASSYPSGSLNTEAFF.

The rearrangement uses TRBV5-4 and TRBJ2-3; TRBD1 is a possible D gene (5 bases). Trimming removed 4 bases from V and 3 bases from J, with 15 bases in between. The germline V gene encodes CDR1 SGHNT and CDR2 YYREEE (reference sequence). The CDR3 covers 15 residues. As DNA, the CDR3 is TGTGCCAGCAGCCGGGCAGGGTGGGAAACAGATACGCAGTATTTT. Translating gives CASSRAGWETDTQYF. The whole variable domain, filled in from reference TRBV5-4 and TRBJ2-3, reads ETGVTQSPTHLIKTRGQQVTLRCSSQSGHNTVSWYQQALGQGPQFIFQYYREEENGRGNFPPRFSGLQFPNYSSELNVNALELDDSALYLCASSRAGWETDTQYFGPGTRLTVL.

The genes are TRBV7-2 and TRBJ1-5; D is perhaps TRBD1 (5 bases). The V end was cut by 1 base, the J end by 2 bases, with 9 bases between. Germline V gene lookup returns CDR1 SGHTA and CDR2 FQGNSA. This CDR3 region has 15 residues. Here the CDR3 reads CASSLDGGGNQPQHF. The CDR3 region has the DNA TGTGCCAGCAGCTTAGATGGGGGGGGCAATCAGCCCCAGCATTTT.

Here the CDR3 reads CASSYRTGGPQPQHF. In DNA, the CDR3 is TGTGCCAGCAGTTACCGGACAGGGGGCCCACAGCCCCAGCATTTT. The chain couples TRBV6-5 to TRBJ1-5; 11 bases agree with TRBD1. This CDR3 is 15 amino acids long. CDR1 MNHEY and CDR2 SVGAGI come from the germline V gene. J lost 7 bases, V lost 2 bases, and 4 bases had no gene match.

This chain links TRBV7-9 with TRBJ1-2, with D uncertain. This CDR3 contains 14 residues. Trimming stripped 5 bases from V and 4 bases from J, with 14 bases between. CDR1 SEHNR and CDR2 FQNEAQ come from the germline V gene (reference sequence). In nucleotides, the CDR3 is TGTGCCAGCAGCCCTTCGGGGTTGACCTATGGCTACACCTTC. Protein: CASSPSGLTYGYTF.

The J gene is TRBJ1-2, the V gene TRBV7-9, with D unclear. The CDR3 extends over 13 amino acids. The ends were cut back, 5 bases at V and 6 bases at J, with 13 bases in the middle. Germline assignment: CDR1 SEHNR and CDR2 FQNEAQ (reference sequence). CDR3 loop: CASSEGGKNGYTF. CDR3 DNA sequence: TGTGCCAGCAGCGAAGGCGGGAAAAATGGCTACACCTTC.

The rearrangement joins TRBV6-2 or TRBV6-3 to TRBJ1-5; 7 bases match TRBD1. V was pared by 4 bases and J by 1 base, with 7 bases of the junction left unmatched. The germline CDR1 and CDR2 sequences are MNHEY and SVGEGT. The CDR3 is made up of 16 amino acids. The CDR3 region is CASSSTGPLSNQPQHF. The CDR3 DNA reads TGTGCCAGCAGTTCGACAGGGCCCCTAAGCAATCAGCCCCAGCATTTT.

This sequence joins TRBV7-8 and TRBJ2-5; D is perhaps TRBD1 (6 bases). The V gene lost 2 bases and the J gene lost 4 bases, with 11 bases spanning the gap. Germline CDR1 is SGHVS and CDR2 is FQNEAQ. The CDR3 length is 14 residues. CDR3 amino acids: CASSLRAGVETQYF. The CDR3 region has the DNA TGTGCCAGCAGCTTAAGGGCAGGGGTAGAGACCCAGTACTTC.

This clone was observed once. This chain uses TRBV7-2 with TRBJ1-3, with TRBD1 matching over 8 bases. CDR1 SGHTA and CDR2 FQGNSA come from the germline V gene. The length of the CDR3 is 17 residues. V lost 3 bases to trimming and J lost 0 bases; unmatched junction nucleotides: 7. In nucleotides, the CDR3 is TGTGCCAGCAGCTTCTCCGGGACAGGTTACTCTGGAAACACCATATATTTT. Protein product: CASSFSGTGYSGNTIYF.

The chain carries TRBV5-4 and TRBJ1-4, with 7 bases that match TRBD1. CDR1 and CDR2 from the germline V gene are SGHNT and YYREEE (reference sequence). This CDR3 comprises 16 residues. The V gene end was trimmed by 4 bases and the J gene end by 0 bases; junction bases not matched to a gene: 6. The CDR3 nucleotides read TGTGCCAGCAGCCGCTACACAGGGGCAACTAATGAAAAACTGTTTTTT. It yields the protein CASSRYTGATNEKLFF.

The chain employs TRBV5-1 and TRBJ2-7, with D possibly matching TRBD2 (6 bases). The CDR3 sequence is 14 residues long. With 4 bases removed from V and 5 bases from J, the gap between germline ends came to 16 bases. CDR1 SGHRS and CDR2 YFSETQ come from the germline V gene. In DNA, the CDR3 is TGCGCCAGCAGCCGGGACTTTCTCGGCGACGAGCAGTACTTC. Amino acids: CASSRDFLGDEQYF.

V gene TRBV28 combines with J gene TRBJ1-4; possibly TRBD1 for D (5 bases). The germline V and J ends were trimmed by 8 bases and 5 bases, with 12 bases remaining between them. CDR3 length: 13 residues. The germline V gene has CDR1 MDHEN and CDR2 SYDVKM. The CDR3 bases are TGTGCCAGCCGGGGGGGTATCAATGAAAAACTGTTTTTT. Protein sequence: CASRGGINEKLFF.

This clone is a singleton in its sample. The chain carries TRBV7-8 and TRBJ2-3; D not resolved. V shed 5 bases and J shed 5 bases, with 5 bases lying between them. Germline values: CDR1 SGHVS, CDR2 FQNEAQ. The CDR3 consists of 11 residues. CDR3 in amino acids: CASSPIDTQYF. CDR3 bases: TGTGCCAGCAGCCCCATAGATACGCAGTATTTT.